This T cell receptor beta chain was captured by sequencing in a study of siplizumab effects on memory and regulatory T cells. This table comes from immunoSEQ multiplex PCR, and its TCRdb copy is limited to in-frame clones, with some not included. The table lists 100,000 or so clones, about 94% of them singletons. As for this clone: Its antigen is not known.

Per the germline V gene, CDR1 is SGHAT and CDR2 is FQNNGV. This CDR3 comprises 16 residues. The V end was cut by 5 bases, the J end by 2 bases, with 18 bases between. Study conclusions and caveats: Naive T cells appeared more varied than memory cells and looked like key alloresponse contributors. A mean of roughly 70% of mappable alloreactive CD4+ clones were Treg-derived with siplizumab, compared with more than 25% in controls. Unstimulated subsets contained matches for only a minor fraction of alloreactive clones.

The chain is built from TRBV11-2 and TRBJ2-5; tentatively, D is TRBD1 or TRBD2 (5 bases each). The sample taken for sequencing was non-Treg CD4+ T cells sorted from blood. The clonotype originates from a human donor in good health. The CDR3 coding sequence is TGTGCCAGCAGCCGAGCGACCGGGACCTTACAAGAGACCCAGTACTTC. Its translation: CASSRATGTLQETQYF.